This record covers a single T cell receptor (beta chain). Its antigen is still unknown. Extracted from the samples, RNA was reverse transcribed into cDNA to serve as the sequencing template. Some clones are missing from TCRdb's copy, which holds only in-frame ones; the method was immunoSEQ multiplex PCR. This table has about 100,000 clones, 84% appearing once. This specimen comes from a study of CD8+ T cells in alopecia areata. About the study: Tofacitinib dosing lasted 6 to 18 months, which was then followed by 6 months off drug.

Study-wide results and caveats: Possibly as an HLA-related effect, TCR sharing across patients appeared less clear than in mice.

Treatment defined: oral pan-JAK inhibitor, 5-10 mg twice daily. Alopecia areata patients had lesional scalp punch biopsies and peripheral blood taken from them. The specimen was CD8+ T cells sorted from blood, collected at week 24, from a patient treated with tofacitinib. The clonotype was recovered from a human donor with alopecia areata.

The CDR3 is CASGPSRTSGEETQYF. The CDR3 DNA reads as TGTGCTAGTGGTCCCTCCCGGACTAGCGGGGAAGAGACCCAGTACTTC. The J gene is TRBJ2-5, the V gene TRBV12-5; 12 positions match TRBD2. Germline CDR1 is LGHNT and CDR2 is FRNRAP. The trim removed 5 bases at V and 3 bases at J, leaving 7 bases unmatched. The CDR3 contains 16 residues. The full variable domain, completed using reference TRBV12-5 and TRBJ2-5, is DARVTQTPRHKVTEMGQEVTMRCQPILGHNTVFWYRQTMMQGLELLAYFRNRAPLDDSGMPKDRFSAEMPDATLATLKIQPSEPRDSAVYFCASGPSRTSGEETQYFGPGTRLLVL.